These T cell receptor beta chains were read from a single sample in a study of cytomegalovirus exposure and HLA in healthy donors. Repertoires were generated with immunoSEQ multiplex PCR, while TCRdb's copy carries only in-frame clones and drops some. The sample carries about 70,000 clones, 70% to 90% recorded once. Sequencing used PBMCs. These receptors were obtained from a woman in her twenties or thirties in good health and CMV-seronegative. Each CDR3 is given with its conserved first and last residue. D genes are given only for firm matches. Size is omitted from some rows. Given values are once, few, many or a class for expanded clones.

j_call clone_size d_call v_call cdr3_nt cdr3_aa
TRBJ2-5 - TRBD1 TRBV7-7 TGTGCTAGCAGCGCCGGGACAGTCAATGGGGGGACCCAGTACTTC CASSAGTVNGGTQYF
TRBJ1-2 - - TRBV5-1 TGCGCCAGCAGCTTGGGACAGGCGATCCTCTATGGCTACACCTTC CASSLGQAILYGYTF
TRBJ1-2 once TRBD1 TRBV7-9 TGTGCCAGCAGCCCTGCCCTCACAGGGGCTAACTATGGCTACACCTTC CASSPALTGANYGYTF
TRBJ2-5 - TRBD2 TRBV7-8 TGTGCCAGCAGCTTAGACGGGACTACCCAAGAGACCCAGTACTTC CASSLDGTTQETQYF
TRBJ2-7 - TRBD1 TRBV2 TGTGCCAGCAGTGAATGGGACAGCTCCTACGAGCAGTACTTC CASSEWDSSYEQYF
TRBJ1-2 - - TRBV28 TGTGCCAGCAGTTTATCAGGGACTGGTGGCTACACCTTC CASSLSGTGGYTF
TRBJ2-5 - TRBD1 TRBV2 TGTGCCAGCAGCCCGGACAGGACCCAAGAGACCCAGTACTTC CASSPDRTQETQYF
TRBJ2-7 - TRBD1 TRBV11-3 TGTGCCAGCAGCTTAGGTCGGGACAGCGCATGGTACTTC CASSLGRDSAWYF
TRBJ1-6 - - TRBV7-2 TGTGCCAGCAGCTCGCGAGGGAATTCACCCCTCCACTTT CASSSRGNSPLHF
TRBJ1-1 - - TRBV9 TGTGCCAGCAGGAGGGATCCGAACACTGAAGCTTTCTTT CASRRDPNTEAFF
TRBJ2-3 - TRBD2 TRBV6-4 TGTGCCAGCAGTGCCCAGGGACTAGCGGGAGAAGATACAGATACGCAGTATTTT CASSAQGLAGEDTDTQYF
TRBJ1-3 - - TRBV18 TGTGCCAGCTCACCAACAGATTTGGGCAGTGGAAACACCATATATTTT CASSPTDLGSGNTIYF
TRBJ2-2 - - TRBV27 TGTGCCAGCAGTTTGGCCTACACCGGGGAGCTGTTTTTT CASSLAYTGELFF
TRBJ2-1 - - TRBV14 TGTGCCAGCAGCCAAGCCTTCCAGGGGTATGAATCCTACAATGAGCAGTTCTTC CASSQAFQGYESYNEQFF
TRBJ2-1 - - TRBV25-1 TGTGCCAGCAGTGAATATAAGCGAGGGCGGCGTGAGCAGTTCTTC CASSEYKRGRREQFF
TRBJ2-3 - TRBD2 TRBV28 TGTGCCAGCAGTATCACTAGCGGGATTACAACAGATACGCAGTATTTT CASSITSGITTDTQYF
TRBJ1-2 once - TRBV27 TGTGCCAGCAGTTTATCCCCCCGCTATGGCTACACCTTC CASSLSPRYGYTF
TRBJ1-4 - - TRBV15 TGTGCCACCAGCGGATACCCCAGGGTAGAGGATGAAAAACTGTTTTTT CATSGYPRVEDEKLFF
TRBJ2-7 - TRBD2 TRBV18 TGTGCCAGCTCACCAGGGCTTGGGACTAGCGGGAGCTACGAGCAGTACTTC CASSPGLGTSGSYEQYF
TRBJ1-4 few - TRBV10-3 TGTGCCATCAGTGACCAATCGGGATTTAATGAAAAACTGTTTTTT CAISDQSGFNEKLFF
TRBJ1-2 - - TRBV7-3 TGTGCCAGCAGCCCTGACAGTAACTATGGCTACACCTTC CASSPDSNYGYTF
TRBJ2-3 few - TRBV7-3 TGTGCCAGCAGCTTAAGAGGACATAGCACAGATACGCAGTATTTT CASSLRGHSTDTQYF